The entry below gives a single T cell receptor (beta chain) sequence along with its context. How the authors handled the data: Amplification of reference gene primers provided the estimated nucleated cell counts. The table came from immunoSEQ multiplex PCR; TCRdb's copy has only in-frame clones and leaves some out. V and J calls and clone size come straight from that table; D and trimming were deduced from the DNA. The table lists 220,000 or so clones, roughly four fifths of them singletons, with under 2% in the top ten. This sample stems from a study of blood T cell repertoires in COVID-19. Turning to the study itself: Samples came from the United States, Italy and Spain, spanning acute and convalescent COVID-19. Nucleic acid was either cDNA or gDNA, and it came from T cells, B-cell-depleted T cells, or PBMCs.

The TCR originated in a woman over 75 with acute or convalescent COVID-19. The sample taken for sequencing was peripheral blood.

The CDR3 bases are TGTGCCAGCAGCTTAGGACGCGCCGGGGGGGCTGCAGATACGCAGTATTTT. Its protein is CASSLGRAGGAADTQYF. The chain carries TRBV7-3 and TRBJ2-3, with 8 bases matching TRBD2. The CDR3 covers 17 residues. Germline lookup yields CDR1 SGHTA and CDR2 FQGTGA. With V trimmed by 2 bases and J by 4 bases, 11 bases remained unmatched.